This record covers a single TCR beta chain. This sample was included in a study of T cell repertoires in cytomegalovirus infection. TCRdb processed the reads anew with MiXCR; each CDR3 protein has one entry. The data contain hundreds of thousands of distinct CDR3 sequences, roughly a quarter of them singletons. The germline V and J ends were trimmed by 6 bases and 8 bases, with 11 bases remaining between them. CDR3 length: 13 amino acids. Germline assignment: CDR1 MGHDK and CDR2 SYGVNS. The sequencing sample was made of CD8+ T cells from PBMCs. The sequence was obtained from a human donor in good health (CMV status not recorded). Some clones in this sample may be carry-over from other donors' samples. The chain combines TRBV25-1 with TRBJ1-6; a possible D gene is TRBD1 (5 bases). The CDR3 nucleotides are TGTGCCAGCAGACCAGGGTCTCATTCACCCCTCCACTTT. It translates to CASRPGSHSPLHF.